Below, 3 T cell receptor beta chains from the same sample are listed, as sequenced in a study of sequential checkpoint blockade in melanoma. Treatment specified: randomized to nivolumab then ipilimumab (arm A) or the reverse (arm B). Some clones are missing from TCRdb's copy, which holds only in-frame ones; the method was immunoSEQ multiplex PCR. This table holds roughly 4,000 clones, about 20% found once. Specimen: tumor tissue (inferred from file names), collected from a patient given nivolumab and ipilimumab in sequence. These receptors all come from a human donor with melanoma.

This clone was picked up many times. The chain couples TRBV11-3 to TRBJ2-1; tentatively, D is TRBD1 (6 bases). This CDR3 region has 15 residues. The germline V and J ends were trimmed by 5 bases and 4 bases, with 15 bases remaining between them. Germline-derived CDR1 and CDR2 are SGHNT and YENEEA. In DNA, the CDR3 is TGTGCCAGCAGCCGGGACCCAGGGGCGTACAATGAGCAGTTCTTC. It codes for CASSRDPGAYNEQFF.

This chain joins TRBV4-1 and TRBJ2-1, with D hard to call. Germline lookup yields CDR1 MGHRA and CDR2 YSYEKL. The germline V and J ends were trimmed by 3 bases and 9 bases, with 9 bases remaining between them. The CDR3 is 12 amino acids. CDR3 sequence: CASSQERAEQFF. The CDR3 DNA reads TGCGCCAGCAGCCAGGAACGGGCTGAGCAGTTCTTC.

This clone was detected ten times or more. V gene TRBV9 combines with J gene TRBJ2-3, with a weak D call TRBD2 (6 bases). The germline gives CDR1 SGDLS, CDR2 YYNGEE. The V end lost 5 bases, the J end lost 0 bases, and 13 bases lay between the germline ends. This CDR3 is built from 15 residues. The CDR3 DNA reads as TGTGCCAGCAGGGGGGGACTTTCTAGCACAGATACGCAGTATTTT. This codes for CASRGGLSSTDTQYF.